This passage covers 18 T cell receptor beta chains from one sample sequenced in a study of blood T cell repertoires in COVID-19. Profiling relied on immunoSEQ multiplex PCR, and the TCRdb table lists in-frame clones only, not all of them. Here the sample spans about 50,000 clones, about 85% being singletons. The material sequenced was peripheral blood. Receptor source: a man between 60 and 70 years old with acute or convalescent COVID-19.

This rearrangement joins TRBV29-1 to TRBJ2-1; D gene uncertain. Germline loops: CDR1 SQVTM, CDR2 ANQGSEA. The V end was cut by 1 base, the J end by 3 bases, with 16 bases between. This CDR3 contains 16 residues. The CDR3 reads CSVEGSVAALYNEQFF. The CDR3 nucleotides read TGCAGCGTTGAAGGGTCAGTAGCTGCACTCTACAATGAGCAGTTCTTC.

The chain couples TRBV4-1 to TRBJ1-3, with D possibly matching TRBD1 (5 bases). The germline V and J ends were trimmed by 4 bases and 7 bases, with 23 bases remaining between them. Germline V gene lookup returns CDR1 MGHRA and CDR2 YSYEKL. The CDR3 has 17 amino acids. The CDR3 spells CASSRVGASDVGNTIYF. CDR3 DNA sequence: TGCGCCAGCAGCCGGGTTGGGGCGTCGGATGTGGGGAACACCATATATTTT.

The chain carries TRBV5-1 and TRBJ1-4; TRBD1 matches at 7 bases. CDR3 length: 16 residues. Per germline, CDR1 SGHRS and CDR2 YFSETQ. With V trimmed by 2 bases and J by 5 bases, 9 bases remained unmatched. The CDR3 protein is CASSFTGQPANEKLFF. As DNA, the CDR3 is TGCGCCAGCAGCTTCACGGGACAGCCAGCAAATGAAAAACTGTTTTTT. The full variable domain, completed using reference TRBV5-1 and TRBJ1-4, is KAGVTQTPRYLIKTRGQQVTLSCSPISGHRSVSWYQQTPGQGLQFLFEYFSETQRNKGNFPGRFSGRQFSNSRSEMNVSTLELGDSALYLCASSFTGQPANEKLFFGSGTQLSVL.

To note about this clone: One junction end disagrees with the germline gene, perhaps due to a read error. This chain joins TRBV6-1 and TRBJ2-7; 8 nucleotides line up with TRBD2. From germline, CDR1 is MNHNS and CDR2 SASEGT. The CDR3 spans 14 residues. In nucleotides, the CDR3 is TGTGCCAGCAGGGAAGCGGGAGTGACCTACGAGCAGTACTTC. Residues: CASREAGVTYEQYF.

V and J are TRBV7-3 and TRBJ2-3, with D perhaps matching TRBD2 (6 bases). V was trimmed by 2 bases and J by 2 bases, leaving 8 bases between them. Germline CDR1 reads SGHTA; CDR2 reads FQGTGA. CDR3 length equals 14 residues. Here the CDR3 reads CASSLLAATDTQYF. CDR3 nucleotide sequence: TGTGCCAGCAGCTTATTAGCGGCCACAGATACGCAGTATTTT. Full variable domain (rest looked up from reference TRBV7-3 and TRBJ2-3): GAGVSQTPSNKVTEKGKYVELRCDPISGHTALYWYRQSLGQGPEFLIYFQGTGAADDSGLPNDRFFAVRPEGSVSTLKIQRTERGDSAVYLCASSLLAATDTQYFGPGTRLTVL.

This chain joins TRBV29-1 and TRBJ2-3, with a weak D call TRBD2 (6 bases). The germline gives CDR1 SQVTM, CDR2 ANQGSEA. The CDR3 consists of 11 residues. V was pared by 8 bases and J by 8 bases, with 14 bases between. The CDR3 here is CSSHLGGTQYF. The DNA for the CDR3 is TGCAGCTCCCACCTCGGGGGTACGCAGTATTTT.

This clone was counted a single time. The chain links TRBV6-5 to TRBJ2-7; D gene unclear. V lost 2 bases to trimming and J lost 3 bases, with 2 bases between them. Germline CDR1 MNHEY, CDR2 SVGAGI. CDR3 length: 11 amino acids. The CDR3 region is CASSYRYEQYF. The CDR3 region has the DNA TGTGCCAGCAGTTACCGCTACGAGCAGTACTTC.

This clone was observed once. This rearrangement joins TRBV7-9 to TRBJ2-2; TRBD2 aligns across 7 bases. Looked up from germline, CDR1 is SEHNR and CDR2 is FQNEAQ (reference sequence). The CDR3 totals 13 residues. Losses at the gene ends were 8 bases for V and 2 bases for J; bases not matched to a gene: 2. The CDR3 DNA reads TGTGCCAGCGGGAGGGCCAACACCGGGGAGCTGTTTTTT. Residues: CASGRANTGELFF.

The chain is built from TRBV5-3 and TRBJ2-5; possible D gene TRBD2, 6 bases. TRBV5-3 is an open reading frame, and its role is uncertain. CDR3 length: 16 residues. V was shortened by 0 bases and J by 5 bases, with 17 bases between the two germline ends. In DNA form, the CDR3 reads TGTGCCAGAAGCTTGGCCGGGGGAGTAGTGCGGGAGACCCAGTACTTC. As protein: CARSLAGGVVRETQYF.

V is TRBV6-7 and J is TRBJ2-7; TRBD2 agrees at 8 bases. TRBV6-7 is filed as an ORF, its function uncertain. J lost 2 bases, V lost 10 bases, and 10 bases had no gene match. The CDR3 is 14 amino acids. The CDR3 DNA reads as TGTGCCACAGGACCGGGACTAGAACCCTACGAGCAGTACTTC. It encodes CATGPGLEPYEQYF.

This clone has only one observation. Compared with germline, one end of the junction differs, possibly owing to a read error. V usage is TRBV28 and J usage is TRBJ2-5, with D maybe TRBD2 (7 bases). Germline V gene data show CDR1 as MDHEN and CDR2 as SYDVKM. There are 16 residues in the CDR3. The CDR3, as DNA: TGCCCCCCCCGCGGGGGAGGGGGGGGGCGGCAAGAGACCCAGTACTTC. Amino acid sequence: CPPRGGGGGRQETQYF.

In this sample, this clone turned up a few times. The rearrangement links TRBV3-1 (or the pseudogene TRBV3-2) to TRBJ1-5; possible D gene TRBD1, 5 bases. Trimming removed 0 bases from V and 2 bases from J, with 14 bases in between. Germline CDR1 and CDR2: LGHDT and YNNKEL (reference sequence). The CDR3 spans 17 residues. The CDR3 protein is CASSQDPGGYGNQPQHF. The CDR3 DNA reads TGTGCCAGCAGCCAAGATCCGGGGGGGTATGGCAATCAGCCCCAGCATTTT.

The rearrangement uses TRBV4-1 and TRBJ2-3, with D possibly TRBD1 on 5 matching bases. CDR1 MGHRA and CDR2 YSYEKL come from the germline V gene. The CDR3 extends over 15 amino acids. V dropped 0 bases and J dropped 3 bases, with 10 bases sitting between them. The CDR3 DNA reads TGCGCCAGCAGCCAAGACAGGGTCTGGACAGATACGCAGTATTTT. Its protein is CASSQDRVWTDTQYF.

The chain uses TRBV15 and TRBJ2-7; 7 positions agree with TRBD2. This CDR3 is built from 11 residues. V lost 8 bases and J lost 3; bases outside the gene matches: 1. Germline V gene data show CDR1 as LNHNV and CDR2 as YYDKDF (reference sequence). This CDR3 reads CATGEGYEQYF. The CDR3, as DNA: TGTGCCACCGGGGAGGGCTACGAGCAGTACTTC.

This rearrangement joins TRBV19 to TRBJ1-1; 10 bases align to TRBD1. From germline, CDR1 is LNHDA and CDR2 SQIVND (reference sequence). J gave up 4 bases and V 3 bases, and 2 bases lay outside the gene matches. The CDR3 runs 14 residues. CDR3 in amino acids: CASSIRTGGTEAFF. In nucleotides, the CDR3 is TGTGCCAGTAGTATCCGGACAGGGGGCACTGAAGCTTTCTTT.

This clone was recorded once. V and J are TRBV21-1 and TRBJ1-1; the table's D call TRBD1 went unverified against the DNA. TRBV21-1 is a pseudogene segment. The CDR3 totals 17 residues. The CDR3 DNA reads TGTGCCAGCAGCACGCCGGGACAGGGTATAGTGAACACTGAAGCTTTCTTT. This translates into CASSTPGQGIVNTEAFF.

The chain employs TRBV12-5 and TRBJ2-2; 8 nucleotides line up with TRBD1. Per germline, CDR1 LGHNT and CDR2 FRNRAP. The CDR3 is 17 amino acids. The trim removed 1 base at V and 6 bases at J, leaving 10 bases unmatched. CDR3 coding DNA: TGTGCTAGTGGTTTGGCCGCCGGGACAGGTGGCCCCGGGGAGCTGTTTTTT. It codes for CASGLAAGTGGPGELFF.

The gene calls are TRBV20-1 and TRBJ1-1; 7 bases are a match to TRBD1. The CDR3 extends over 11 amino acids. Germline loops: CDR1 DFQATT, CDR2 SNEGSKA (reference sequence). The CDR3 DNA reads as TGCAGAGGTAACAGGGGAGGAGTAGCTTTCTTT. Encoded protein: CRGNRGGVAFF.